The T cell receptor beta chain under discussion was sequenced for a study of Ad26.COV2.S vaccination and SARS-CoV-2 variants. At the level of the study: The authors gave Ad26.COV2.S intramuscularly, either once or twice 56 days apart.

Points from the study as a whole: Participants given vaccine showed non-spike TCR breadth similar to that of placebo recipients. A substantial breadth of spike-specific CD8+ and CD4+ T cell responses after vaccination has been reported.

Note on this clone: No antigen is known for it.

The CDR3 sequence is 16 residues long. Germline V gene sequence: CDR1 LGHNA, CDR2 YNFKEQ. Trimming left V 2 bases short and J 1 base short, with 14 bases between. Noted treatment: some 19 received Ad26.COV2.S at low or high dose, single or two shots; 5 received placebo; per-sample allocation not given. Collection of samples fell on day 63 after the first vaccine or placebo injection. Within Boston, the person who donated was an adult of 18-55 years. Sequenced by immunoSEQ multiplex PCR; TCRdb stores in-frame clones only, minus some. Among some 460,000 clones listed, roughly nine tenths were seen once.

The chain joins TRBV4-2 to TRBJ1-1; D is unresolved. The clonotype was recovered from a person between 18 and 65 years old who received the Ad26.COV2.S COVID-19 vaccine or a placebo. Material: peripheral blood, obtained in a trial of Ad26.COV2.S vaccine versus placebo. CDR3 residues: CASSQPFEAENTEAFF. The CDR3 DNA is TGTGCCAGCAGCCAACCCTTCGAGGCAGAGAACACTGAAGCTTTCTTT.